Described below is a single TCR beta chain sequence and its context. Its antigen is not identified. Trimming stripped 6 bases from V and 6 bases from J, with 24 bases between. Germline V lookup: CDR1 DFQATT, CDR2 SNEGSKA (reference sequence). The CDR3 length is 15 residues. The data belong to a study of identical twins. Broader study findings: Instead of following the same donors, the conclusions were based on cross-sectional statistical analysis.

Each CDR3 protein gets one entry after TCRdb re-called the 5' RACE reads with MiXCR. This table has around 510,000 distinct CDR3 sequences, roughly an eighth appearing once. The same specimen was also included in a second study, on yellow fever vaccine responses in identical twins. From that second work: Reportedly, the T cell response mounted by twins to vaccine seemed partly convergent, partly personalized.

The V gene is TRBV20-1, the J gene TRBJ2-7, with D possibly TRBD1 on 5 matching bases. The sequenced sample was CD4+ T cells sorted from blood. This clonotype was sampled from a woman aged 18 to 35 in good health. The CDR3 DNA is TGCAGTGCACTACTTCCGGACCGCCCCCAGGGCGAGCAGTACTTC. It yields the protein CSALLPDRPQGEQYF.